A single sample is the source of the 29 T cell receptor beta chains below, sequenced in a study of shared clonotypes between healthy human individuals. It was CD45RO-negative cells, positively selected for CCR7, that made up naive CD8 cells, with terminally differentiated effector memory CD45RA+ cells excluded. The table came from immunoSEQ multiplex PCR; TCRdb's copy has only in-frame clones and leaves some out. Among under 2,000,000 clones, roughly 95% were seen once, and the ten largest hold more than 0.9%. The source material was naive CD8+ T cells sorted from blood. All receptors derive from a man younger than 35 in good health.

This clone has just one count. The chain carries TRBV18 and TRBJ2-1; 9 nucleotides agree with TRBD2. V shed 5 bases and J 5 bases; nucleotides not matched to a gene: 10. This CDR3 has 16 amino acids. Germline loops: CDR1 KGHSH, CDR2 LQKENI. CDR3 region: CASSKPPTSGDNEQFF. CDR3 DNA: TGTGCCAGCTCAAAACCACCGACTAGCGGTGACAATGAGCAGTTCTTC.

This clone is a singleton in its sample. The V call is TRBV7-9, the J call TRBJ2-5; perhaps TRBD2 as D (5 bases). V dropped 4 bases and J dropped 2 bases, with 8 bases sitting between them. Per the germline V gene, CDR1 is SEHNR and CDR2 is FQNEAQ (reference sequence). This CDR3 region has 13 residues. CDR3 DNA: TGTGCCAGCAGCTCCGGGAATCAAGAGACCCAGTACTTC. Protein sequence: CASSSGNQETQYF.

This chain uses TRBV27 with TRBJ2-7; possibly TRBD2 for D (5 bases). The CDR3 consists of 14 residues. The germline CDR1 and CDR2 sequences are MNHEY and SMNVEV (reference sequence). The germline V and J ends were trimmed by 3 bases and 5 bases, with 14 bases remaining between them. The CDR3 sequence: CASSFLGGSHEQYF. The CDR3 DNA reads TGTGCCAGCAGTTTTCTGGGTGGGAGCCACGAGCAGTACTTC.

The V and J genes are TRBV13 and TRBJ2-1, with D perhaps matching TRBD1 (5 bases). CDR3 length: 15 residues. Germline loops: CDR1 PRHDT, CDR2 FYEKMQ (reference sequence). Trimming removed 1 base at V and 4 bases at J, with 11 bases between. CDR3 bases: TGTGCCAGCAGCTTAGAAGACAGCCCATACAATGAGCAGTTCTTC. Protein sequence: CASSLEDSPYNEQFF.

This chain uses TRBV13 with TRBJ2-7, with no clear D. CDR1 and CDR2 from the germline V gene are PRHDT and FYEKMQ (reference sequence). The CDR3 covers 14 residues. Trimming cost V 0 bases and J 1 base, with 7 bases left between them. As DNA, the CDR3 is TGTGCCAGCAGCTTAGGGGCAGAATCCTACGAGCAGTACTTC. This gives the protein CASSLGAESYEQYF.

The V and J genes are TRBV6-6 and TRBJ2-1, with D hard to call. The CDR3 sequence is 13 residues long. V lost 0 bases, J lost 9 bases, and 9 bases lay in between. The germline gives CDR1 MNHNY, CDR2 SVGAGI (reference sequence). CDR3 nucleotide sequence: TGTGCCAGCAGTTACTCGGCCGGCTCTGAGCAGTTCTTC. Its protein is CASSYSAGSEQFF.

This clone was detected only once. The CDR3 sequence: CASSEALGVLGQYF. The CDR3, as DNA: TGTGCCAGCAGTGAAGCGCTCGGAGTTCTGGGGCAGTACTTC. The chain carries TRBV6-1 and TRBJ2-7; D uncertain. Germline CDR1 reads MNHNS; CDR2 reads SASEGT. The CDR3 has 14 residues. Trimming removed 0 bases from V and 9 bases from J, with 15 bases in between.

The chain recombines TRBV6-5 with TRBJ1-6; maybe TRBD1 (6 bases). This CDR3 is 14 amino acids long. Looked up from germline, CDR1 is MNHEY and CDR2 is SVGAGI. The ends were cut back, 6 bases at V and 10 bases at J, with 16 bases in the middle. Written as DNA, the CDR3 is TGTGCCAGCAGCTTAGGACAGAGTGGATCACCCCTCCACTTT. The encoded protein is CASSLGQSGSPLHF.

This chain joins TRBV19 and TRBJ2-1; 10 positions match TRBD2. Per germline, CDR1 LNHDA and CDR2 SQIVND (reference sequence). The CDR3 extends over 14 amino acids. With V trimmed by 5 bases and J by 8 bases, 6 bases remained unmatched. The CDR3 is CASSPGLAVDEQFF. The CDR3 region has the DNA TGTGCCAGTAGTCCCGGACTAGCGGTGGATGAGCAGTTCTTC.

The chain uses TRBV15 and TRBJ1-1; a weak D match, TRBD1 (5 bases). The CDR3 length is 12 residues. With 7 bases removed from V and 7 bases from J, the gap between germline ends came to 13 bases. Looked up from germline, CDR1 is LNHNV and CDR2 is YYDKDF (reference sequence). CDR3 in DNA: TGTGCCACCACCTTAGAGAGGGGTGAAGCTTTCTTT. Amino acids: CATTLERGEAFF.

With regard to this clone: At the DNA level, this CDR3 is encoded by other sequences in the same sample as well. The chain combines TRBV7-9 with TRBJ2-1; the D is unclear. CDR1 SEHNR and CDR2 FQNEAQ come from the germline V gene (reference sequence). There are 11 residues in the CDR3. V gave up 3 bases and J gave up 9 bases, with 6 bases separating them. CDR3 nucleotides: TGTGCCAGCAGCTTGGCAGGTGAGCAGTTCTTC. Translating it yields CASSLAGEQFF.

The genes are TRBV18 and TRBJ2-1; D uncertain. The CDR3 spans 15 residues. With 2 bases removed from V and 6 bases from J, the gap between germline ends came to 14 bases. The V gene's germline CDR1 is KGHSH and CDR2 LQKENI. The CDR3 DNA is TGTGCCAGCTCACCAAACTATGGATTCCCCAATGAGCAGTTCTTC. Its translation is CASSPNYGFPNEQFF.

Remarks on this clone: Other DNA variants within this sample encode the same CDR3. V is TRBV7-9 and J is TRBJ2-1, with TRBD2 identical over 13 bases. J was trimmed by 4 bases and V by 4 bases; bases with no gene match: 1. Germline V lookup: CDR1 SEHNR, CDR2 FQNEAQ (reference sequence). There are 15 residues in the CDR3. CDR3 region: CASSSGLAGYNEQFF. The DNA for the CDR3 is TGTGCCAGCAGCTCGGGACTAGCGGGATACAATGAGCAGTTCTTC.

V is TRBV5-1 and J is TRBJ2-7, with a tentative D call TRBD1 (5 bases). This CDR3 contains 15 residues. The germline V gene encodes CDR1 SGHRS and CDR2 YFSETQ. V shed 0 bases and J shed 4 bases, with 14 bases lying between them. In DNA, the CDR3 is TGCGCCAGCAGCTTGGAGATGGGGCAGGGTTACGAGCAGTACTTC. Translating gives CASSLEMGQGYEQYF. Based on the CDR3 plus reference TRBV5-1 and TRBJ2-7, the full variable domain is KAGVTQTPRYLIKTRGQQVTLSCSPISGHRSVSWYQQTPGQGLQFLFEYFSETQRNKGNFPGRFSGRQFSNSRSEMNVSTLELGDSALYLCASSLEMGQGYEQYFGPGTRLTVT.

The V call is TRBV13, the J call TRBJ1-5; D is ambiguous. The V gene's germline CDR1 is PRHDT and CDR2 FYEKMQ (reference sequence). The V end lost 5 bases, the J end lost 7 bases, and 12 bases lay between the germline ends. This CDR3 has 13 amino acids. The CDR3 spells CASSPGPGQPQHF. In DNA, the CDR3 is TGTGCCAGCAGCCCCGGACCCGGGCAGCCCCAGCATTTT.

The V call is TRBV10-3, the J call TRBJ2-7; D unclear. This CDR3 has 14 amino acids. Germline CDR1 and CDR2: ENHRY and SYGVKD. V lost 4 bases and J lost 0, with 10 bases in between. The DNA of the CDR3 is TGTGCCATCAGTGCGGAGCATGGCTCCTACGAGCAGTACTTC. This gives the protein CAISAEHGSYEQYF.

This sequence joins TRBV4-1 and TRBJ1-3; TRBD1 matches at 7 bases. Germline V CDR1 and CDR2: MGHRA, YSYEKL. There are 16 residues in the CDR3. V dropped 3 bases and J dropped 6; count of bases not matched to a gene: 11. This CDR3 reads CASSHPPRGIPNTIYF. The CDR3 DNA reads as TGCGCCAGCAGCCATCCTCCCAGGGGGATTCCAAACACCATATATTTT.

This chain connects TRBV2 to TRBJ1-2; 11 bases line up with TRBD1. CDR1 and CDR2 (germline): SNHLY, FYNNEI. This CDR3 comprises 17 residues. V lost 2 bases, J lost 4 bases, and 9 bases stayed unmatched. Here the CDR3 reads CASSEYHAGTGGYGYTF. Here the CDR3 DNA reads TGTGCCAGCAGTGAATACCATGCCGGGACAGGGGGCTATGGCTACACCTTC. Based on the CDR3 plus reference TRBV2 and TRBJ1-2, the full variable domain is EPEVTQTPSHQVTQMGQEVILRCVPISNHLYFYWYRQILGQKVEFLVSFYNNEISEKSEIFDDQFSVERPDGSNFTLKIRSTKLEDSAMYFCASSEYHAGTGGYGYTFGSGTRLTVV.

The chain employs TRBV5-8 and TRBJ2-7; no firm D call. The germline V and J ends were trimmed by 3 bases and 0 bases, with 10 bases remaining between them. The CDR3 sequence is 14 residues long. Per germline, CDR1 SGHTS and CDR2 YDEGEE. The CDR3 spells CASSSNVLSYEQYF. In nucleotides, the CDR3 is TGTGCCAGCAGCTCCAATGTGCTCTCCTACGAGCAGTACTTC.

This chain uses TRBV27 with TRBJ1-2, with D maybe TRBD1 (6 bases). V dropped 4 bases and J dropped 6 bases, with 21 bases sitting between them. This CDR3 contains 16 residues. Germline lookup yields CDR1 MNHEY and CDR2 SMNVEV (reference sequence). The CDR3, as DNA: TGTGCCAGCAGTTCTGACCTGGACAGAGGGCGGAATGGCTACACCTTC. Translating gives CASSSDLDRGRNGYTF.

The chain recombines TRBV30 with TRBJ2-1; 8 bases fit TRBD1. Germline V gives CDR1 GTSNPN, CDR2 SVGIG (reference sequence). Trimming removed 5 bases from V and 3 bases from J; junction bases left unmatched: 3. The CDR3 is made up of 13 amino acids. This CDR3 is CAWEQGGYNEQFF. Written as DNA, the CDR3 is TGTGCCTGGGAACAGGGGGGCTACAATGAGCAGTTCTTC.

The CDR3 coding sequence is TGCGCCAGCAGCCAAGCTTCAGCCCCTGTATACACAGATACGCAGTATTTT. This sequence encodes CASSQASAPVYTDTQYF. This chain joins TRBV4-1 and TRBJ2-3; D is ambiguous. Trimming pared 1 base from V and 2 bases from J, leaving 16 bases between. Germline V gene data show CDR1 as MGHRA and CDR2 as YSYEKL. CDR3 length equals 17 residues.

J is TRBJ2-3 and V is TRBV6-5; 9 nucleotides line up with TRBD1. CDR3 length: 15 residues. Germline V gene data show CDR1 as MNHEY and CDR2 as SVGAGI. Trimming cost V 5 bases and J 6 bases; bases outside gene matches: 9. In nucleotides, the CDR3 is TGTGCCAGCAGTCCCGGGACAGGGTCAGGGGATACGCAGTATTTT. This codes for CASSPGTGSGDTQYF.

J is TRBJ2-7 and V is TRBV4-1, with TRBD1 as a possible D gene (5 bases). There are 13 residues in the CDR3. Germline assignment: CDR1 MGHRA and CDR2 YSYEKL. Trimming took off 4 bases at V and 6 bases at J, with 13 bases between the two ends. The CDR3 here is CASSRSDSAEQYF. The CDR3 DNA reads as TGCGCCAGCAGCCGATCCGACAGTGCCGAGCAGTACTTC.

The table lists this clone with a few counts. The chain has TRBV5-8 and TRBJ1-1, with D perhaps matching TRBD1 (5 bases). Germline V gene sequence: CDR1 SGHTS, CDR2 YDEGEE. CDR3 length equals 15 residues. This CDR3 reads CAAPIDSLMNTEAFF. Here the CDR3 DNA reads TGTGCGGCCCCCATCGACAGCTTAATGAACACTGAAGCTTTCTTT. The full variable domain, with the rest looked up from reference TRBV5-8 and TRBJ1-1, is EAGVTQSPTHLIKTRGQQATLRCSPISGHTSVYWYQQALGLGLQFLLWYDEGEERNRGNFPPRFSGRQFPNYSSELNVNALELEDSALYLCAAPIDSLMNTEAFFGQGTRLTVV.

This clone was found once. The chain employs TRBV4-1 and TRBJ2-2; D tentatively fits TRBD1 or TRBD2 (5 bases each). CDR3 length: 13 amino acids. Trimming took off 5 bases at V and 7 bases at J, with 11 bases between the two ends. Germline V lookup: CDR1 MGHRA, CDR2 YSYEKL. The CDR3 reads CASSYGTNGELFF. CDR3 nucleotides: TGCGCCAGCAGCTACGGGACGAACGGGGAGCTGTTTTTT.

The chain joins TRBV7-9 to TRBJ2-5; the match to TRBD2 covers 12 bases. Germline CDR1 SEHNR, CDR2 FQNEAQ (reference sequence). The J segment lost 5 bases and the V segment lost 3 bases, leaving 4 bases of the junction unmatched. The CDR3 runs 15 residues. The chain's CDR3 is CASSFMTSGSETQYF. The DNA for the CDR3 is TGTGCCAGCAGCTTCATGACTAGCGGGAGTGAGACCCAGTACTTC.

The J gene is TRBJ2-7, the V gene TRBV5-1; TRBD1 might be the D (6 bases). Germline V gene data show CDR1 as SGHRS and CDR2 as YFSETQ. V shed 1 base and J shed 2 bases, with 10 bases lying between them. This CDR3 region has 14 residues. The CDR3 here is CASSLLQGPYEQYF. Here the CDR3 DNA reads TGCGCCAGCAGCTTGCTACAGGGTCCCTACGAGCAGTACTTC. Drawing the rest from reference TRBV5-1 and TRBJ2-7, the complete variable domain is KAGVTQTPRYLIKTRGQQVTLSCSPISGHRSVSWYQQTPGQGLQFLFEYFSETQRNKGNFPGRFSGRQFSNSRSEMNVSTLELGDSALYLCASSLLQGPYEQYFGPGTRLTVT.

This rearrangement joins TRBV7-9 to TRBJ2-1, with 9 positions matching TRBD2. This CDR3 has 17 residues. Germline CDR1 reads SEHNR; CDR2 reads FQNEAQ (reference sequence). Unmatched junction bases numbered 12, after V lost 5 bases and J lost 4 bases. CDR3 sequence reads: CASSPPSAGGPYNEQFF. In DNA, the CDR3 is TGTGCCAGCAGCCCCCCCTCGGCGGGAGGGCCGTACAATGAGCAGTTCTTC.